This is a list of T cell receptor beta chains from one sample in a study of T cell changes during pregnancy in multiple sclerosis. Libraries were prepared by immunoSEQ multiplex PCR; TCRdb keeps only in-frame clonotypes and omits some of them. The sample lists tens of thousands of clones, 80% to 95% occurring once. The specimen was peripheral blood, collected after pregnancy. These TCRs come from a female donor with multiple sclerosis, enrolled in a pregnancy study. The CDR3 runs from the conserved cysteine through the conserved F or W. Size is omitted from some rows. Given values are once, few, many or a class for expanded clones.

TRBV9	-	15	CASSGGGGRSEKLFF
TRBV6-5	-	15	CASSPNRVPNYGYTF
TRBV5-1	-	15	CASSFSLAANYEQYF
TRBV21-1	few	18	CASSKTGNSLFMNTEAFF
TRBV5-4	once	14	CASSVGQGRGEQYF
TRBV7-2	-	15	CASSPGQANTGELFF
TRBV4-3	-	15	CASSQVRGSNQPQHF
TRBV29-1	-	16	CSVKGSGRQGISGYTF
TRBV7-8	-	13	CASSLGQRSEQYF
TRBV11-2	-	14	CASIHSGEGETQYF
TRBV7-6	-	15	CASSLSGGSYNEQFF
TRBV5-6	-	18	CASSFSLAGALGVLEQYF
TRBV7-9	-	16	CASSSPNTGGSYEQYF
TRBV29-1	once	12	CSGQLTQDGYTF
TRBV19	-	15	CASSIRRTAQETQYF
TRBV10-3	-	15	CAISDGTRPDRTQYF
TRBV5-1	-	14	CASSLVGVQETQYF
TRBV7-2	few	16	CASSLLPQGLPGEQYF
TRBV11-3	-	17	CASSSPRRGRGNTEAFF
TRBV27	-	18	CASSFRDSLMATNEKLFF
TRBV7-2	-	14	CASSFPISSYGYTF
TRBV7-2	-	16	CASSSGTSGATGELFF
TRBV9	-	16	CASSVATSGGVAEQFF
TRBV5-4	-	17	CASSPGFRDRLSDEQYF